This is a list of T cell receptor beta chains from one sample in a study of regulatory T cells in long-lasting Graves disease. MiXCR, applied by TCRdb to the multiplex PCR reads, yields one record per CDR3 protein. The sample contains 300,000 to 400,000 distinct CDR3 sequences, around 15% of which appear only once. This sample also belongs to another study, concerning T cells in Graves' hyperthyroidism and ophthalmopathy.

Sequences were derived from peripheral blood mononuclear cells (PBMCs), sampled at new diagnosis, from a patient treated with antithyroid drugs. The receptor set was obtained from a man aged 40-55 years with Graves disease. Each CDR3 is given with its conserved first and last residue. The D gene is left open where the match is weak. Rows may omit the clone size; those that give it use once, few, many or a size class.

d_call	v_call	j_call	clone_size	cdr3_nt	cdr3_aa
TRBD1	TRBV20-1	TRBJ1-1	many	TGCAGTGCTAGAAAGACAGGGGTATTAGCTTTCTTT	CSARKTGVLAFF
-	TRBV19	TRBJ1-1	few	TGTGCCAGTAGTATTTTGGGGATGGGGACGGCTTTCTTT	CASSILGMGTAFF
TRBD1	TRBV5-1	TRBJ2-3	many	TGCGCCAGCAGCATAGGACAGGGGGTAGATACGCAGTATTTT	CASSIGQGVDTQYF
-	TRBV28	TRBJ1-1	many	TGTGCCAGCAGTTTATTGGCATTCTACACTGAAGCTTTCTTT	CASSLLAFYTEAFF
TRBD1	TRBV4-1	TRBJ2-7	-	TGCGCCAGCAGACTCACGAGGACAGGGTTGAACGAGCAGTACTTC	CASRLTRTGLNEQYF
TRBD2	TRBV27	TRBJ2-5	-	TGTGCCAGCAGTTCGACTAGCGGGGGGGTCTGGGAGACCCAGTACTTC	CASSSTSGGVWETQYF
-	TRBV10-3	TRBJ2-7	-	TGTGCCACCCGGGGGTTCTCCTACGAGCAGTACTTC	CATRGFSYEQYF
-	TRBV28	TRBJ1-5	many	TGTGCCAGCAGCGACGATCAGATGGGGCATTTT	CASSDDQMGHF
-	TRBV28	TRBJ1-4	many	TGTGCCAGCAGTTTATTTGGCTCTCGGGCAACTAATGAAAAACTGTTTTTT	CASSLFGSRATNEKLFF
-	TRBV10-2	TRBJ1-1	many	TGTGCCAGCAGAGGGGGGGGCACTGAAGCTTTCTTT	CASRGGGTEAFF
-	TRBV15	TRBJ2-5	-	TGTGCCACCAGCAGAGATCGAGCTGAGACCCAGTACTTC	CATSRDRAETQYF
-	TRBV6-2/TRBV6-3	TRBJ2-7	-	TGTGCCGGCAGTGGGACGGCGGGGAGCAAGTACGAGCAGTACTTC	CAGSGTAGSKYEQYF
-	TRBV6-1	TRBJ2-5	many	TGTGCCAGCAGTGTACCAGACGGCCAAGAGACCCAGTACTTC	CASSVPDGQETQYF
TRBD1	TRBV9	TRBJ1-1	many	TGTGCCAGCAGCGACCCCGGGACAGGGGACACTGAAGCTTTCTTT	CASSDPGTGDTEAFF
-	TRBV30	TRBJ1-6	-	TGTGCCTGGACAGAGAGGGTATCACCCCTCCACTTT	CAWTERVSPLHF
-	TRBV12-3/TRBV12-4	TRBJ1-2	-	TGTGCCAGCAGTTTCGGGGGATCCCTCGGAGGCTACACCTTC	CASSFGGSLGGYTF
-	TRBV6-1	TRBJ2-1	-	TGTGCCAGCATGCTGCAGGGGATCAACGATGAGCAGTTCTTC	CASMLQGINDEQFF
-	TRBV28	TRBJ2-7	many	TGTGCCAGTAGGGGGACAAGTCTGGGGGAGCAGTACTTC	CASRGTSLGEQYF
-	TRBV18	TRBJ1-1	many	TGTGCCAGCGCCCCTCGGGAGGCGGAGGGCACTGAAGCTTTCTTT	CASAPREAEGTEAFF
-	TRBV20-1	TRBJ2-3	many	TGCAGTGCTCCTAGCCTTAGCACAGATACGCAGTATTTT	CSAPSLSTDTQYF
-	TRBV6-4	TRBJ2-3	-	TGTGCCAGCAGTGACTCTGAAGCGGCCACAGATACGCAGTATTTT	CASSDSEAATDTQYF
-	TRBV5-1	TRBJ2-5	many	TGCGCCAGCAGCTGGGGTGGAGGGGCCGAGAGGGAGACCCAGTACTTC	CASSWGGGAERETQYF
-	TRBV18	TRBJ1-5	many	TGTGCCAGCTCACCACAGGGCGCAGGGGGCAATCAGCCCCAGCATTTT	CASSPQGAGGNQPQHF